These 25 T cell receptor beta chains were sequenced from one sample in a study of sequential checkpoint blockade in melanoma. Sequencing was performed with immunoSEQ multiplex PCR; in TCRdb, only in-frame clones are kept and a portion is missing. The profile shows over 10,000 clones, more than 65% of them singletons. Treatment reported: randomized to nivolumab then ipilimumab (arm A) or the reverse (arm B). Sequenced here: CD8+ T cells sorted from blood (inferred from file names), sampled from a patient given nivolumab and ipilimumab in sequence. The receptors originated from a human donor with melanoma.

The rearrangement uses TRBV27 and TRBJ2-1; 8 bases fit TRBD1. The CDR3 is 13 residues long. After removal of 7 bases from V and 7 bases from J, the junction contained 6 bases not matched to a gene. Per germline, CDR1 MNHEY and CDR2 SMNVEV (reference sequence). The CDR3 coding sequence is TGTGCCAGCAAATCAGGGGGCTGGAATGAGCAGTTCTTC. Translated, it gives CASKSGGWNEQFF.

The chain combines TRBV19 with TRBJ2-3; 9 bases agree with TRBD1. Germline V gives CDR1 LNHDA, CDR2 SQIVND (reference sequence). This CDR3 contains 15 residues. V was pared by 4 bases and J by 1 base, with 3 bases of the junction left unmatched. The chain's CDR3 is CASSTRDRGTDTQYF. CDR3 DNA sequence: TGTGCCAGTAGTACTCGGGACAGGGGCACAGATACGCAGTATTTT.

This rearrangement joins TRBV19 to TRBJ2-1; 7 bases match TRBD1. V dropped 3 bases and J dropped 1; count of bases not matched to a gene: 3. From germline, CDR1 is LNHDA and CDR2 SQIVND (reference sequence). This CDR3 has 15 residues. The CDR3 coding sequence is TGTGCCAGTAGTATCCAGGGGGAGTCCTACAATGAGCAGTTCTTC. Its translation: CASSIQGESYNEQFF.

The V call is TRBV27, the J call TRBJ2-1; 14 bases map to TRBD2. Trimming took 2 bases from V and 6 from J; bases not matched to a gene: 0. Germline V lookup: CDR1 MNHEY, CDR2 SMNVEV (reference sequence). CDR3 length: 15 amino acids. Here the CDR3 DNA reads TGTGCCAGCAGTTTAGGGACTAGCGGGGGCAATGAGCAGTTCTTC. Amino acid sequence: CASSLGTSGGNEQFF.

CDR3 bases: TGTGCCAGCAAGAGCGGGGGCCCCTTGAACACTGAAGCTTTCTTT. Its protein product is CASKSGGPLNTEAFF. The chain is built from TRBV13 and TRBJ1-1, with a tentative D call TRBD1 (6 bases). Germline V CDR1 and CDR2: PRHDT, FYEKMQ (reference sequence). The CDR3 has 15 amino acids. Between the trimmed V and J ends, which lost 7 bases and 0 bases, there was a span of 15 bases.

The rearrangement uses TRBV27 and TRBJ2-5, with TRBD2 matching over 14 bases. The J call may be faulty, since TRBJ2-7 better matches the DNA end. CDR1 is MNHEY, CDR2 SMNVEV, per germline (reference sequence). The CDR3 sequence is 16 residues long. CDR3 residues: CASTGHGLAGGYEQYF. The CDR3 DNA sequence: TGTGCCAGCACGGGACACGGACTAGCGGGAGGCTACGAGCAGTACTTC.

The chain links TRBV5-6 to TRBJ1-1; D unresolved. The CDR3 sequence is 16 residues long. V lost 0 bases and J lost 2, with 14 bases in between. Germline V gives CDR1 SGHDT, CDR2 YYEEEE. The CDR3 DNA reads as TGTGCCAGCAGCTTGGAAATCGGCAGAGGAAACACTGAAGCTTTCTTT. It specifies CASSLEIGRGNTEAFF.

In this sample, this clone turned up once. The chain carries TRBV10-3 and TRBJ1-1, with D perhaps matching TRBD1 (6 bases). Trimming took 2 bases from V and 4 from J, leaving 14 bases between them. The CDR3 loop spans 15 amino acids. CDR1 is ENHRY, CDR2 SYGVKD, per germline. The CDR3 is CAISEGGGAGTEAFF. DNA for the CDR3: TGTGCCATCAGTGAGGGAGGGGGGGCAGGCACTGAAGCTTTCTTT.

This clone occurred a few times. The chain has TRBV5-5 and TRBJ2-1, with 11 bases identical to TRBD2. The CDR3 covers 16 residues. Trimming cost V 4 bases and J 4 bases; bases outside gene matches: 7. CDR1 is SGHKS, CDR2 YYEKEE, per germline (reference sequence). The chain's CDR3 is CASSHGLAGVYNEQFF. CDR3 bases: TGTGCCAGCAGCCATGGACTAGCGGGCGTATACAATGAGCAGTTCTTC.

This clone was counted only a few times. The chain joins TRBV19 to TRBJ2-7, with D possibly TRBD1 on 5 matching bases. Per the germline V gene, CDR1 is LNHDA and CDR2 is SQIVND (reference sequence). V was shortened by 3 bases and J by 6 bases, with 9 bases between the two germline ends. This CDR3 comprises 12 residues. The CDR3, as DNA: TGTGCCAGTAGTATGGTAAGGGGCGAGCAGTACTTC. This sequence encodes CASSMVRGEQYF.

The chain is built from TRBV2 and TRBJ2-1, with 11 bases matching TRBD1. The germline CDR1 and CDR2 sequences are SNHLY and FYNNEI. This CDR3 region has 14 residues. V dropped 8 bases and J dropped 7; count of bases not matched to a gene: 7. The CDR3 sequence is CASGGQGAGNEQFF. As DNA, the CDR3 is TGTGCCAGCGGCGGACAGGGGGCGGGGAATGAGCAGTTCTTC.

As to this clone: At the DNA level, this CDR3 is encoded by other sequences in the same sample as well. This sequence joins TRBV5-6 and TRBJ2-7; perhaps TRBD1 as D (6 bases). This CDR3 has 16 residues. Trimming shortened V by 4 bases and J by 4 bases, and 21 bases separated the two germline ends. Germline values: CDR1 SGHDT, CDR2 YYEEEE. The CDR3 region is CASSLEGVRRSYEQYF. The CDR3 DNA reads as TGTGCCAGCAGCCTTGAGGGGGTCCGCAGGTCATACGAGCAGTACTTC.

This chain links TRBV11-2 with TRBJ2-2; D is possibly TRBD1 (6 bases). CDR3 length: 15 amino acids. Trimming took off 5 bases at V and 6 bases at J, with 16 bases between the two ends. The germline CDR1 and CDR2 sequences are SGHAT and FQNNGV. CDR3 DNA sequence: TGTGCCAGCAGCCCTCCACAGGGAACTGCCGGGGAGCTGTTTTTT. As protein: CASSPPQGTAGELFF.

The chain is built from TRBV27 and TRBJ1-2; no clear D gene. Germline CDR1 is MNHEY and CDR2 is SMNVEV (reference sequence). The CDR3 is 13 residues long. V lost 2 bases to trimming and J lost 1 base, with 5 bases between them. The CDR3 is CASSLSGNYGYTF. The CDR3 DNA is TGTGCCAGCAGTTTAAGCGGTAACTATGGCTACACCTTC.

As DNA, the CDR3 is TGTGCCAGCAGCGATCGGTTAAACACCGGGGAGCTGTTTTTT. Amino acids: CASSDRLNTGELFF. The gene calls are TRBV5-4 and TRBJ2-2; no firm D call. CDR1 SGHNT and CDR2 YYREEE come from the germline V gene (reference sequence). CDR3 length: 14 amino acids. Trimming shortened V by 4 bases and J by 2 bases, and 9 bases separated the two germline ends. Full variable domain (outside the CDR3, taken from reference TRBV5-4 and TRBJ2-2): ETGVTQSPTHLIKTRGQQVTLRCSSQSGHNTVSWYQQALGQGPQFIFQYYREEENGRGNFPPRFSGLQFPNYSSELNVNALELDDSALYLCASSDRLNTGELFFGEGSRLTVL.

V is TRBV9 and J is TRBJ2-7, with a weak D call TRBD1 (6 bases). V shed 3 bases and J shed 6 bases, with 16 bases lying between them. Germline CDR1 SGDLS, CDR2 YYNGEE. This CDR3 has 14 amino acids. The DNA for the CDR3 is TGTGCCAGCAGCGAGGGGGAAAGCCCCTCCGAGCAGTACTTC. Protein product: CASSEGESPSEQYF.

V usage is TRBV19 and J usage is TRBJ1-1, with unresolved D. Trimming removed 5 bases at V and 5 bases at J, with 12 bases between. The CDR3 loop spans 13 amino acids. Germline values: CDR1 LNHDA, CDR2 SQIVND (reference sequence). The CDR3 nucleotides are TGTGCCAGTAGTGTAGCCAGAATTACTGAAGCTTTCTTT. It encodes CASSVARITEAFF.

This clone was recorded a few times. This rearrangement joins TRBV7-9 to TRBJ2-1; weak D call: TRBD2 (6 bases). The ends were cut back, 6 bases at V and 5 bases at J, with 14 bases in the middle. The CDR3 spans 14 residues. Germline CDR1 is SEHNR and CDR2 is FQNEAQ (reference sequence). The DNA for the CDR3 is TGTGCCAGCAGTTTACCGACTAGGGACAATGAGCAGTTCTTC. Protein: CASSLPTRDNEQFF.

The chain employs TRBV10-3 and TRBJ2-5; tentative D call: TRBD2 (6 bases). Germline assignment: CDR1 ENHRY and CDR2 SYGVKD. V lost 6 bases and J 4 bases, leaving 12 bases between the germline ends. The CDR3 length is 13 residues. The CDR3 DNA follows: TGTGCCATCAGCCGGGACTCCCTAGAGACCCAGTACTTC. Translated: CAISRDSLETQYF.

DNA of the CDR3: TGTGCCAGCAGCTTAGCCCCCAACGGGCGACAGGGCTTTAACACTGAAGCTTTCTTT. Its protein product is CASSLAPNGRQGFNTEAFF. This rearrangement joins TRBV11-2 to TRBJ1-1; 7 bases are a match to TRBD1. V lost 1 base, J lost 2 bases, and 16 bases stayed unmatched. Germline assignment: CDR1 SGHAT and CDR2 FQNNGV. The CDR3 extends over 19 amino acids.

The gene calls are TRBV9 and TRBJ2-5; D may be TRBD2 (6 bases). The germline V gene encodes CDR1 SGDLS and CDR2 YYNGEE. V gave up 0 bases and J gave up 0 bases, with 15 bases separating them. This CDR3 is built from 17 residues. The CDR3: CASSVATGLLYQETQYF. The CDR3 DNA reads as TGTGCCAGCAGCGTAGCCACGGGACTCTTGTACCAAGAGACCCAGTACTTC.

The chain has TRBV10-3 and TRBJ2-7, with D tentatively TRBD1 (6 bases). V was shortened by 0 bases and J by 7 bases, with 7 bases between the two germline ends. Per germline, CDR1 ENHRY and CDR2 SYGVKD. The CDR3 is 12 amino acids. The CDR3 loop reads CAISESDREQYF. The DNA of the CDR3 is TGTGCCATCAGTGAGTCCGACAGGGAGCAGTACTTC.

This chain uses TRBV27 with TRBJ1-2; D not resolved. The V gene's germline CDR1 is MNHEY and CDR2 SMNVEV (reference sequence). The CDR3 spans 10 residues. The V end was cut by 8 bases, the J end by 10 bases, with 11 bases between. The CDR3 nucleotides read TGTGCCAGCCTAGACGTTTTCTACACCTTC. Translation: CASLDVFYTF.

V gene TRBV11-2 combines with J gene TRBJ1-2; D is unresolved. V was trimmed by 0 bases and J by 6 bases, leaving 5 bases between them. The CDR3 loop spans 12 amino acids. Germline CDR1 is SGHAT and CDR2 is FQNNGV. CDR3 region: CASSLDGDGYTF. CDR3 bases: TGTGCCAGCAGCTTAGACGGGGATGGCTACACCTTC.

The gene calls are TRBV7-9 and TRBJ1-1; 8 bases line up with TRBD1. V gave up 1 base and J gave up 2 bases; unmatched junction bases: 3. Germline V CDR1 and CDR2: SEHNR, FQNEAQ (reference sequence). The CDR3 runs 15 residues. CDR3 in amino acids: CASSLGDRLNTEAFF. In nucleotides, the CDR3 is TGTGCCAGCAGCTTAGGGGACAGGCTTAACACTGAAGCTTTCTTT.